Included here is one T cell receptor (beta chain) sequence, with context. The CDR3 is 14 residues long. The V gene's germline CDR1 is SEHNR and CDR2 FQNEAQ (reference sequence). V lost 0 bases and J lost 5, with 10 bases in between. Per the study methods: Reference gene primer amplification yielded estimated nucleated cell counts. TCRdb's copy holds only in-frame clones and misses some; the assay was immunoSEQ multiplex PCR. V and J calls plus clone size are reproduced from that table; the DNA served to infer D and trimming. The sample has around 78,000 clones; more than 75% are singletons. The sample is drawn from a study of blood T cell repertoires in COVID-19. Study details: Samples came from the United States, Italy and Spain, spanning acute and convalescent COVID-19. PBMCs, B-cell-depleted T cells, or T cells were the source of the cDNA or gDNA that made up the material.

This clonotype was sampled from a woman aged 55-70 years with acute or convalescent COVID-19. Sample: peripheral blood. V and J are TRBV7-9 and TRBJ2-5, with a possible D match to TRBD1 (5 bases). CDR3: CASSLAGRAETQYF. The CDR3 nucleotides are TGTGCCAGCAGCTTAGCAGGCAGGGCCGAGACCCAGTACTTC. Full variable domain (remainder filled in from reference TRBV7-9 and TRBJ2-5): DTGVSQNPRHKITKRGQNVTFRCDPISEHNRLYWYRQTLGQGPEFLTYFQNEAQLEKSRLLSDRFSAERPKGSFSTLEIQRTEQGDSAMYLCASSLAGRAETQYFGPGTRLLVL.